The rows below give T cell receptor beta chains drawn from one sample of a study of molecular identifiers for immune sequencing clone quantification. TCRdb independently ran MiXCR on the PCR reads; one entry per CDR3 protein. The data contain approximately 680,000 distinct CDR3 sequences, about 25% of them singletons. Sequencing was performed on naive CD8+ T cells from blood, with Jurkat cell RNA spiked in. Source of these receptors: a human donor in good health. Some libraries in this study had Jurkat cell RNA spiked in. Each CDR3 is given with its conserved first and last residue. The D gene is left open where the match is weak. Clone size is shown for a subset of rows, as once, few, many or a class of expanded clone.

many | NA | TRBJ2-7 | TRBV20-1 | CSAETGYSYEQYF | TGCAGTGCCGAAACAGGGTACTCCTACGAGCAGTACTTC
NA | NA | TRBJ2-1 | TRBV7-2 | CASSLAYGGAPYNEQFF | TGTGCCAGCAGCTTAGCCTATGGCGGGGCCCCCTACAATGAGCAGTTCTTC
many | TRBD1 | TRBJ2-7 | TRBV4-2 | CASSQDLTGGYEQYF | TGTGCCAGCAGCCAAGATTTAACAGGGGGGTACGAGCAGTACTTC
NA | NA | TRBJ2-7 | TRBV12-3/TRBV12-4 | CASSFQPDYEQYF | TGTGCCAGCAGTTTCCAACCGGACTACGAGCAGTACTTC
NA | NA | TRBJ1-1 | TRBV7-8 | CASRLVAVGYPFLNTEAFF | TGTGCCAGCCGCTTAGTCGCGGTCGGGTATCCCTTTTTGAACACTGAAGCTTTCTTT
few | NA | TRBJ2-5 | TRBV11-2 | CASSRTGSGTQYF | TGTGCCAGCAGCCGAACAGGGAGCGGGACCCAGTACTTC
few | TRBD2 | TRBJ2-3 | TRBV9 | CASSGHPGLASSTDTQYF | TGTGCCAGCAGCGGCCATCCGGGACTAGCGAGTAGCACAGATACGCAGTATTTT
few | NA | TRBJ2-2 | TRBV11-2 | CASSLLQQGWTGELFF | TGTGCCAGCAGCTTACTCCAACAGGGATGGACCGGGGAGCTGTTTTTT
few | NA | TRBJ2-3 | TRBV21-1 | CASSLPGRLDTQYF | TGTGCCAGCAGCTTGCCGGGACGGCTAGATACGCAGTATTTT
NA | TRBD1 | TRBJ2-7 | TRBV18 | CASSPEDRGPLYYEQHF | TGTGCCAGCTCACCAGAGGACAGGGGGCCCCTCTACTACGAGCAGCACTTC
NA | NA | TRBJ1-1 | TRBV6-5 | CASSYSQGITEAFF | TGTGCCAGCAGTTACTCCCAGGGGATCACTGAAGCTTTCTTT
many | NA | TRBJ2-3 | TRBV10-3 | CAISDQRVSTDTQYF | TGTGCCATCAGTGACCAGCGGGTTAGCACAGATACGCAGTATTTT
few | NA | TRBJ2-7 | TRBV14 | CASSHLGLSPSYEQYF | TGTGCCAGCAGCCACCTGGGACTGTCTCCATCCTACGAGCAGTACTTC
many | TRBD2 | TRBJ2-3 | TRBV7-9 | CASSLVTSGPTDTQYF | TGTGCCAGCAGCTTAGTGACTAGCGGGCCCACAGATACGCAGTATTTT
few | NA | TRBJ2-7 | TRBV30 | CAWSADYEQYF | TGTGCCTGGAGTGCTGACTACGAGCAGTACTTC
few | TRBD2 | TRBJ2-7 | TRBV20-1 | CSAIAGISYEQYF | TGCAGTGCTATAGCGGGGATTTCCTACGAGCAGTACTTC
NA | TRBD1 | TRBJ2-5 | TRBV19 | CASSIGDRGLETQYF | TGTGCCAGTAGTATAGGGGACAGGGGGCTAGAGACCCAGTACTTC
few | NA | TRBJ2-7 | TRBV6-1 | CASSPNDGPYEQYF | TGTGCCAGCAGTCCAAATGACGGGCCCTACGAGCAGTACTTC
many | TRBD1 | TRBJ2-7 | TRBV12-3/TRBV12-4 | CASSGTGTTYEQYF | TGTGCCAGCAGTGGGACAGGGACCACCTACGAGCAGTACTTC
once | NA | TRBJ2-3 | TRBV27 | CASSLYAGYGQPQYF | TGTGCCAGCAGTTTATACGCGGGATACGGACAGCCCCAGTATTTT
few | TRBD2 | TRBJ2-1 | TRBV27 | CASSLVSGGENEQFF | TGTGCCAGCAGTTTGGTTAGCGGGGGTGAAAATGAGCAGTTCTTC
many | NA | TRBJ2-3 | TRBV12-3/TRBV12-4 | CASSFNSGARNTDTQYF | TGTGCCAGCAGTTTTAATTCGGGGGCGCGTAACACAGATACGCAGTATTTT
NA | NA | TRBJ2-7 | TRBV6-2/TRBV6-3 | CASSSEGVSLNEQYF | TGTGCCAGCAGTTCCGAGGGGGTTTCTCTCAACGAGCAGTACTTC
NA | TRBD1 | TRBJ2-3 | TRBV28 | CASSFPGGRSTGTQYF | TGTGCCAGCAGCTTCCCAGGGGGCAGAAGCACAGGTACGCAGTATTTT
few | NA | TRBJ1-1 | TRBV27 | CASSLGTMNTEAFF | TGTGCCAGCAGCTTGGGCACGATGAACACTGAAGCTTTCTTT
many | NA | TRBJ2-2 | TRBV29-1 | CSVERLNTGELFF | TGCAGCGTTGAAAGACTGAACACCGGGGAGCTGTTTTTT
many | NA | TRBJ1-1 | TRBV29-1 | CSVDAGAMNTEAFF | TGCAGCGTTGATGCAGGGGCCATGAACACTGAAGCTTTCTTT
many | NA | TRBJ2-7 | TRBV20-1 | CSAREIGGAYEQYF | TGCAGTGCTAGAGAGATAGGGGGAGCCTACGAGCAGTACTTC
few | NA | TRBJ1-1 | TRBV11-2 | CASSFSSGVTEAFF | TGTGCCAGCAGCTTTAGTAGCGGGGTCACTGAAGCTTTCTTT
few | NA | TRBJ2-1 | TRBV4-3 | CASAKIAGSSYNEQFF | TGCGCCTCCGCCAAGATAGCCGGGAGCTCCTACAATGAGCAGTTCTTC
NA | TRBD1 | TRBJ2-5 | TRBV25-1 | CASSEPIDRGGETRYF | TGTGCCAGCAGTGAGCCTATTGACAGGGGCGGAGAGACCCGGTACTTC
NA | NA | TRBJ2-2 | TRBV27 | CASSSLDSITGELFF | TGTGCCAGCAGTTCGCTGGACAGCATCACCGGGGAGCTGTTTTTT
NA | NA | TRBJ2-4 | TRBV20-1 | CSAKAIVIQYF | TGCAGTGCAAAAGCCATCGTAATTCAGTACTTC
few | TRBD2 | TRBJ2-7 | TRBV7-9 | CASSLGGTSGSWSYEQYF | TGTGCCAGCAGCTTAGGGGGGACTAGCGGGAGTTGGTCCTACGAGCAGTACTTC
many | TRBD1 | TRBJ2-3 | TRBV15 | CATKQGAMGTDTQYF | TGTGCCACCAAACAGGGGGCTATGGGCACAGATACGCAGTATTTT
many | NA | TRBJ2-5 | TRBV7-3 | CASSLTGQQKETQYF | TGTGCCAGCAGCTTAACTGGGCAGCAAAAAGAGACCCAGTACTTC
NA | NA | TRBJ1-2 | TRBV20-1 | CSSEHMEGPFNYGYTF | TGCAGTTCGGAACACATGGAGGGGCCATTTAACTATGGCTACACCTTC
many | TRBD2 | TRBJ2-1 | TRBV29-1 | CSVEAGEVYNEQFF | TGCAGCGTTGAGGCGGGGGAGGTATACAATGAGCAGTTCTTC
NA | TRBD1 | TRBJ2-7 | TRBV7-9 | CASSLGTGQHSYEQYF | TGTGCCAGCAGCTTAGGGACAGGACAACACTCCTACGAGCAGTACTTC
many | NA | TRBJ1-4 | TRBV4-3 | CASSQDRLAGATNEKLFF | TGCGCCAGCAGCCAAGATCGTCTGGCAGGAGCCACTAATGAAAAACTGTTTTTT
few | TRBD1 | TRBJ1-5 | TRBV27 | CASSQGARQPQHF | TGTGCCAGCTCTCAGGGGGCCCGGCAGCCCCAGCATTTT
NA | TRBD2 | TRBJ2-7 | TRBV20-1 | CSAPNPGSGNPYEQYF | TGCAGTGCCCCAAATCCGGGGAGCGGGAACCCCTACGAGCAGTACTTC
NA | NA | TRBJ1-1 | TRBV7-2 | CASGLVMNTEAFF | TGTGCCAGCGGCTTAGTTATGAACACTGAAGCCTTCTTT
NA | TRBD2 | TRBJ2-2 | TRBV15 | CATPRRREGNTGELLF | TGTGCCACCCCCAGGCGGCGGGAGGGAAACACCGGGGAGCTGCTTTTT
NA | TRBD1 | TRBJ2-1 | TRBV19 | CASSIPGQEQFF | TGTGCCAGTAGTATACCGGGACAGGAGCAGTTCTTC
NA | TRBD1 | TRBJ1-1 | TRBV24-1 | CATRPGGDTEAFF | TGTGCCACCAGGCCAGGGGGTGATACTGAAGCTTTCTTT
NA | NA | TRBJ1-2 | TRBV2 | CASSVRASLANYGYTF | TGTGCCAGCAGCGTCCGGGCGTCGTTAGCCAACTATGGCTACACCTTC
NA | TRBD1 | TRBJ2-3 | TRBV7-9 | CASSLGTGGVDTQYF | TGTGCCAGCAGCTTAGGGACAGGGGGCGTTGATACGCAGTATTTT
NA | NA | TRBJ2-6 | TRBV7-9 | CASSSGWANVLTF | TGTGCCAGCAGCTCTGGCTGGGCCAACGTCCTGACTTTC
few | NA | TRBJ2-7 | TRBV3-2 | CASSQDGDRGSHEQYF | TGTGCCAGCAGCCAAGATGGGGACAGGGGGAGCCACGAGCAGTACTTC
few | TRBD1 | TRBJ2-7 | TRBV7-9 | CASSLVPGPTGGYDEQYF | TGTGCCAGCAGCTTAGTACCGGGCCCCACAGGGGGCTACGACGAGCAGTACTTC